The sequence of this T cell receptor (beta chain) was determined in a study of blood T cell repertoires in COVID-19 (dated by TCRdb to between 2020 and 2021). In terms of the full investigation: The collaborator samples originated in the United States, Italy and Spain and spanned the acute and convalescent phases of COVID-19. The material from the prospective study consisted of cDNA or gDNA derived from T cells, B-cell-depleted T cells, or PBMCs. The sample metadata nearly always contained a de-identified subject ID, COVID-19 status, age in years and sex. The repertoires were released in a freely available public database intended as a resource for research on the immune response to SARS-CoV-2. Subjects who had been exposed to COVID-19, were actively infected with it, or had recovered from it provided the deeply sampled blood TCRbeta repertoires that made up the dataset. HLA class I and class II types, where available, came from metadata supplied by the sample provider rather than from assay-based typing. The samples were drawn from the first 160 participants of the ongoing ImmuneRACE study and from 1,200 or so subjects provided by 6 global collaborators.

The immunoSEQ Assay, a bias-controlled multiplex PCR, was used to amplify TCRbeta CDR3 regions from genomic DNA. Per the source publication's procedure: The number of nucleated cells in each sample was estimated from the amplification of reference gene primers within the assay. Sequence reads were collapsed and filtered to measure the absolute abundance of every unique TCRbeta CDR3 rearrangement. For each sample, productive Simpson clonality was calculated as the square root of Simpson's diversity index over productive rearrangements. TCRdb mirrors the immuneACCESS table, restricted to in-frame sequences. Some clones are absent from its copies; in checked studies, under half trace to an unresolved V gene, and the reason for the others is unknown. V and J calls and clone size are as listed in that table; D and trimming were resolved from the DNA. The sample table holds roughly 200,000 clones, of which roughly 84% were seen once. Of the sample, approximately 3% is held by the ten largest clones.

The research as a whole found: Clinical and demographic metadata were provided uncurated, with the amount varying by source and participant.

Participants in the prospective study were aged roughly 18 to 89 years, lived in 20 to 25 United States geographic areas, and enrolled through a virtual design. Cohort assignment in the prospective study relied on participant-reported clinical history from a screening survey and a study questionnaire. Exposed participants had been in contact with someone with a PCR-confirmed or clinician-diagnosed COVID-19 case within 2 weeks of study entry. Each participant in the prospective study had whole blood, serum and a nasopharyngeal or oropharyngeal swab collected by mobile phlebotomists. Prospective study participants could optionally give additional blood draws and questionnaires over an approximately 2-month period. Prospective study blood samples were shipped either frozen or at room temperature before DNA extraction. As concerns this clone: The antigen this receptor binds is unknown. Base qualities were left out, and no much larger clone turns up one base away.

The sequenced sample was PBMCs or T cells enriched from blood (not recorded which). The TCR was taken from a woman in her 30s who had been exposed to COVID-19.

The DNA sequence reads TGTGCCAGTAGTATAGGGCAGGAAAAACTGTTTTTT. It is translated as CASSIGQEKLFF. The rearranged chain carries TRBV19 and TRBJ1-4; too little of a D gene remains to name it. From a lookup of the germline V gene (reference sequence), CDR1 and CDR2 are LNHDA and SQIVND. V sheds 1 base and J sheds 8 bases, leaving 5 bases between their ends. Taken from cysteine to phenylalanine, the CDR3 has 12 residues. The read is trimmed to its CDR3 DNA, 36 bases read in frame from base 1.